This is a list of T cell receptor beta chains from one sample in a study of blood T cell repertoires in COVID-19. The table came from immunoSEQ multiplex PCR; TCRdb's copy has only in-frame clones and leaves some out. The sample yields 50,000 to 70,000 clones, about 66% seen once. Sample: PBMCs or T cells enriched from blood (not recorded which). The receptor source for this set is a woman in her sixties or seventies who had been exposed to COVID-19. The conserved cysteine and the conserved F or W are not part of the CDR3 here. The order of the fields is J gene, clone size, V gene, CDR3 protein. Part of the rows lack a size; the others show once, few, many or a class for expanded clones.

TRBJ1-1 once TRBV7-2 ASSLYRGPRTEAF
TRBJ2-3 . TRBV7-2 ASSLVVSGSDTQY
TRBJ2-3 . TRBV19 ASNSRPEGTQY
TRBJ2-2 . TRBV14 ASRPQGFANTGELF
TRBJ1-6 . TRBV6-6 ASSHGSNSPLH
TRBJ2-1 . TRBV27 ASSPGGNEQF
TRBJ2-3 . TRBV7-9 ASSPHTSTDTQY
TRBJ2-1 . TRBV5-1 ASSLKSGRDQDEQF
TRBJ2-1 . TRBV19 ASSRGTAGVDEQF
TRBJ2-3 . TRBV24-1 ATSGNSGEYTDTQY
TRBJ1-1 . TRBV28 ASSSPGGNTEAF
TRBJ2-7 . TRBV7-9 ASSFTSSGSYEQY
TRBJ1-2 . TRBV5-1 ASSLDDSYGYT
TRBJ2-7 . TRBV3-1/TRBV3-2 ASSFDRGYEQY
TRBJ1-6 few TRBV5-1 ASSLGSVKSSYNSPLH
TRBJ2-2 few TRBV5-6 ASSAGLAGVGELF
TRBJ2-1 once TRBV27 ASSSLPGTSGSINEQF
TRBJ2-6 . TRBV10-3 AIRPGQGVSGANVLT
TRBJ1-1 . TRBV18 ASSPLSEDTEAF
TRBJ2-2 . TRBV5-4 ASSFGGADTGELF
TRBJ2-5 . TRBV5-4 ASSWTRGETQY
TRBJ1-1 . TRBV30 AWSHQGREAF
TRBJ1-1 . TRBV2 ASSEGGGDTEAF
TRBJ2-7 once TRBV29-1 SVEGTSGSAYEQY
TRBJ1-1 . TRBV5-1 ASSQDTEAF
TRBJ1-5 many TRBV5-1 ASSELPQH
TRBJ1-2 . TRBV3-1/TRBV3-2 ASSQESSGFGGYT
TRBJ1-2 . TRBV2 ASSEQGRNYGYT
TRBJ2-6 . TRBV6-5 ASSSDRSGANVLT
TRBJ2-1 once TRBV28 ASSSLAGGANEQF
TRBJ1-2 few TRBV5-1 ASSHETNTGGYT
TRBJ2-5 . TRBV13 ASRSLAGTGVETQY
TRBJ2-3 . TRBV27 AGAGEHTQY
TRBJ1-2 . TRBV18 ASSLVSNYGYT
TRBJ2-7 few TRBV6-5 ASLATGIYEQY
TRBJ2-7 . TRBV28 ASSSQMAGDYEQY
TRBJ1-1 . TRBV5-8 ASRPGDRNTEAF
TRBJ2-7 . TRBV7-2 ASSLDRGDEQY
TRBJ2-3 few TRBV28 ATLTSGGTDTQY
TRBJ1-2 . TRBV7-9 ASRRGTGKQEVGGYT
TRBJ2-3 . TRBV7-9 ASSSPGTGITDTQY
TRBJ1-2 . TRBV30 AWSGDRRGGYT
TRBJ2-4 . TRBV19 ASSVAGGAKNIQY
TRBJ1-2 . TRBV15 ATSRGGGNYGYT
TRBJ2-2 . TRBV7-6 ASSLRQGNTGELF
TRBJ1-1 . TRBV19 ASGQVGQTTEAF
TRBJ2-1 . TRBV24-1 ATSDRSGVYNEQF
TRBJ1-4 . TRBV5-5 ASSLDVPPGEKLF
TRBJ2-1 . TRBV25-1 ASSESLEQF
TRBJ2-1 . TRBV5-4 ASSLGIAGASSYNEQF
TRBJ1-2 . TRBV3-1/TRBV3-2 ASSQGRGPYGYT